Included here is one T cell receptor beta chain sequence, with context. How the authors handled the data: Reference gene primer amplification in the assay estimated nucleated cell counts. Sequenced by immunoSEQ multiplex PCR; TCRdb stores in-frame clones only, minus some. V, J and clone size derive from that table, while D and trimming were established from the DNA sequence. The sample includes roughly 230,000 clones, about 93% of them seen just once. The V segment lost 5 bases and the J segment 8 bases; nucleotides outside the gene matches: 6. There are 14 residues in the CDR3. Germline V gives CDR1 SGHTA, CDR2 FQGTGA. The entry originates in a study of blood T cell repertoires in COVID-19. Study summary: Samples of COVID-19 (acute and convalescent) were obtained from the United States, Italy and Spain.

Sequencing was carried out using peripheral blood. The receptor comes from a man in his thirties or forties with COVID-19, enrolled during active disease. J is TRBJ1-2 and V is TRBV7-3; TRBD1 matches at 12 bases. CDR3 sequence (DNA): TGTGCCAGCAGCCCGGGACAGGGGGCGAGCGGCTACACCTTC. This gives the protein CASSPGQGASGYTF.